Below, one TCR beta chain is given with its context. Its antigen is still unknown. Sample time point: blood from clinic visit 5 months post-surgery; TSC patient then seizure free. Surgery cases with the highest brain T cell transcript signatures were chosen for sequencing. Before surgery, patients took at least one anti-epileptic drug. This CDR3 spans 11 amino acids. Germline V gene lookup returns CDR1 MNHNY and CDR2 SVGAGI (reference sequence). Deletions cut 2 bases from V and 11 bases from J, with 6 bases between. The data were obtained in a study of brain T cells in children with intractable seizures. Notes on the study in general: Viral specificity was inferred only from CDR3 similarity; HCMV serostatus was unknown. Absence of clones before surgery may stem from lower sequencing depth.

Measured with immunoSEQ multiplex PCR; TCRdb has only the in-frame clones, and not every one. Among about 340,000 clones listed, 85% to 95% were seen once. The chain combines TRBV6-6 with TRBJ1-4; D is unresolved. The TCR sequence derives from a boy younger than two with tuberous sclerosis and intractable seizures. The source material was peripheral blood, sampled roughly 5 months after surgery. CDR3 nucleotides: TGTGCCAGCAGTTACCCTGAGAAACTGTTTTTT. This sequence encodes CASSYPEKLFF.